One sample yielded the 27 T cell receptor beta chains listed below, sequenced in a study of blood T cell repertoires in COVID-19. Clones were sequenced by immunoSEQ multiplex PCR, and TCRdb holds only the in-frame ones, with some missing. The sample carries 240,000 or so clones, around 86% recorded once. Sequencing was performed on PBMCs or T cells enriched from blood (not recorded which). The receptors were sampled from a woman aged 50 to 65 who had recovered from COVID-19.

This clone was picked up a small number of times. The chain couples TRBV7-8 to TRBJ1-5; tentative D call: TRBD1 (6 bases). The CDR3 contains 14 residues. The V and J ends lost 2 bases and 6 bases respectively, with 11 bases between them. Germline V gene data show CDR1 as SGHVS and CDR2 as FQNEAQ. In DNA, the CDR3 is TGTGCCAGCAGCTTATCAGGGGTCCCTCAGCCCCAGCATTTT. Translating it yields CASSLSGVPQPQHF.

The CDR3 region has the DNA TGTGCCAGCCGGAATGGACAGGGGTACGAGCAGTACTTC. It yields the protein CASRNGQGYEQYF. The V call is TRBV27, the J call TRBJ2-7; 9 bases agree with TRBD1. Losses at the gene ends were 8 bases for V and 4 bases for J; bases not matched to a gene: 6. The CDR3 extends over 13 amino acids. Germline CDR1 reads MNHEY; CDR2 reads SMNVEV (reference sequence).

The chain uses TRBV4-1 and TRBJ1-2; a possible D gene is TRBD1 (5 bases). The germline V gene encodes CDR1 MGHRA and CDR2 YSYEKL. V was cut by 0 bases and J by 7 bases, with 15 bases left in between. This CDR3 contains 15 residues. The CDR3 bases are TGCGCCAGCAGCCAAGATACCGGGGGGTGGGGTGGCTACACCTTC. It translates to CASSQDTGGWGGYTF.

The V gene is TRBV25-1, the J gene TRBJ1-1; 9 positions agree with TRBD1. Germline values: CDR1 MGHDK, CDR2 SYGVNS. The CDR3 runs to 12 residues. The CDR3 coding sequence is TGTTCCCGGACAGGGGTGTGCACTGAAGCTTTCTTT. Its protein product is CSRTGVCTEAFF.

This chain links TRBV4-3 with TRBJ1-5, with unresolved D. CDR1 is LGHNA and CDR2 is YSLEER in the germline V gene. Trimming took 0 bases from V and 4 from J, leaving 13 bases between them. The CDR3 loop spans 16 amino acids. This CDR3 reads CASSQDSQYPNQPQHF. CDR3 bases: TGCGCCAGCAGCCAAGATTCACAGTACCCAAATCAGCCCCAGCATTTT.

V is TRBV28 and J is TRBJ1-4, with a weak D call TRBD1 (6 bases). Trimming took off 4 bases at V and 5 bases at J, with 14 bases between the two ends. CDR1 and CDR2 from the germline V gene are MDHEN and SYDVKM. The CDR3 runs to 15 residues. As DNA, the CDR3 is TGTGCCAGCAGTTCACCGGGACAAGTAAATGAAAAACTGTTTTTT. Its protein is CASSSPGQVNEKLFF.

The genes are TRBV6-5 and TRBJ2-1; TRBD2 is a possible D gene (5 bases). The V gene lost 7 bases and the J gene lost 7 bases, with 20 bases spanning the gap. The length of the CDR3 is 15 residues. Germline V gives CDR1 MNHEY, CDR2 SVGAGI. CDR3 in DNA: TGTGCCAGCATCTTCACCGGGAATTTACTTAATGAGCAGTTCTTC. Encoded protein: CASIFTGNLLNEQFF.

The V and J genes are TRBV28 and TRBJ2-7; 10 bases are shared with TRBD2. The CDR3 is 16 amino acids. Germline lookup yields CDR1 MDHEN and CDR2 SYDVKM. Germline trimming cut 3 bases from V and 3 bases from J; bases unmatched to any gene: 8. The CDR3, as DNA: TGTGCCAGCAGTTTGTCGGGGGTAGCGGGAGGCTACGAGCAGTACTTC. This translates into CASSLSGVAGGYEQYF.

The rearrangement joins TRBV5-1 to TRBJ2-5, with 10 bases lining up with TRBD2. The length of the CDR3 is 15 residues. V shed 4 bases and J 5 bases; nucleotides not matched to a gene: 8. Germline V gene lookup returns CDR1 SGHRS and CDR2 YFSETQ. The CDR3 nucleotides are TGCGCCAGCAGCACGGAAGCTAGCGGGAGCGAGACCCAGTACTTC. It specifies CASSTEASGSETQYF.

CDR3 in amino acids: CASSKQGAYNSPLHF. In DNA form, the CDR3 reads TGTGCCAGCAGTAAACAGGGCGCGTATAATTCACCCCTCCACTTT. J is TRBJ1-6 and V is TRBV27; D possibly corresponds to TRBD1 (6 bases). Trimming pared 5 bases from V and 4 bases from J, leaving 12 bases between. Looked up from germline, CDR1 is MNHEY and CDR2 is SMNVEV (reference sequence). This CDR3 is built from 15 residues.

J is TRBJ2-5 and V is TRBV3-1 (or the pseudogene TRBV3-2); TRBD2 agrees at 8 bases. The CDR3 totals 20 residues. From germline, CDR1 is LGHDT and CDR2 YNNKEL (reference sequence). Losses at the gene ends were 0 bases for V and 0 bases for J; bases not matched to a gene: 15. In DNA, the CDR3 is TGTGCCAGCAGCCAAGACCCGGAGGCGTTTAGCGGGGTCTACCAAGAGACCCAGTACTTC. This translates into CASSQDPEAFSGVYQETQYF.

This chain uses TRBV28 with TRBJ1-2, with 9 bases aligning to TRBD1. This CDR3 comprises 14 residues. Per the germline V gene, CDR1 is MDHEN and CDR2 is SYDVKM. J lost 5 bases, V lost 5 bases, and 6 bases had no gene match. The CDR3 DNA follows: TGTGCCAGCAGTCCAGGGACAGGGTTATATGGCTACACCTTC. Translated: CASSPGTGLYGYTF.

The J gene is TRBJ1-2, the V gene TRBV7-6; TRBD1 aligns across 9 bases. Germline CDR1 and CDR2: SGHVS and FNYEAQ. The CDR3 extends over 16 amino acids. J gave up 2 bases and V 5 bases, and 9 bases lay outside the gene matches. The CDR3 bases are TGTGCCAGCAGCCCCGTCCCGGGACAGGGAAACTATGGCTACACCTTC. It translates to CASSPVPGQGNYGYTF.

The genes are TRBV28 and TRBJ2-7; D is perhaps TRBD2 (5 bases). This CDR3 has 13 residues. Germline V gives CDR1 MDHEN, CDR2 SYDVKM. Trimming removed 4 bases from V and 6 bases from J, with 13 bases in between. The CDR3 DNA sequence: TGTGCCAGCAGTTCTCCCGGGATCTCCGAGCAGTACTTC. Translated: CASSSPGISEQYF.

The chain carries TRBV12-3 or TRBV12-4 and TRBJ1-6; D call uncertain. The CDR3 has 13 amino acids. The V gene lost 3 bases and the J gene lost 8 bases, with 8 bases spanning the gap. In DNA form, the CDR3 reads TGTGCCAGCAGTTTCTTCGGGGATTCACCCCTCCACTTT. It codes for CASSFFGDSPLHF.

The chain carries TRBV4-3 and TRBJ2-4, with TRBD1 identical over 8 bases. CDR3 length equals 15 residues. CDR1 and CDR2 from the germline V gene are LGHNA and YSLEER. V shed 0 bases, J shed 4 bases, and the junction held 2 bases outside the gene matches. This chain's CDR3 is CASSQDRTGKNIQYF. The CDR3 DNA reads as TGCGCCAGCAGCCAAGATAGGACAGGGAAAAACATTCAGTACTTC.

This clone was counted a few times. V is TRBV7-9 and J is TRBJ1-5, with a weak D call TRBD1 (5 bases). Trimming removed 2 bases at V and 5 bases at J, with 22 bases between. This CDR3 region has 18 residues. Germline V CDR1 and CDR2: SEHNR, FQNEAQ (reference sequence). CDR3 nucleotides: TGTGCCAGCAGCTTAAGTTTCCAGGGATGGGGGGAGGATCAGCCCCAGCATTTT. Its protein product is CASSLSFQGWGEDQPQHF.

The chain recombines TRBV4-2 with TRBJ2-2, with TRBD2 identical over 9 bases. Germline loops: CDR1 LGHNA, CDR2 YNFKEQ. The V gene end was trimmed by 3 bases and the J gene end by 4 bases; junction bases not matched to a gene: 6. CDR3 size: 16 residues. This CDR3 reads CASSQDSGGVTGELFF. The CDR3 nucleotides are TGTGCCAGCAGCCAGGATAGCGGGGGTGTCACCGGGGAGCTGTTTTTT.

The chain combines TRBV7-9 with TRBJ1-2; no firm D call. Germline V gives CDR1 SEHNR, CDR2 FQNEAQ (reference sequence). Trimming removed 4 bases from V and 0 bases from J, with 12 bases in between. The CDR3 has 15 amino acids. CDR3 amino acids: CASSSPRRANYGYTF. For the CDR3, the DNA is TGTGCCAGCAGCTCTCCTCGGAGAGCTAACTATGGCTACACCTTC.

The chain carries TRBV13 and TRBJ2-7, with TRBD1 as a possible D gene (5 bases). Trimming removed 4 bases at V and 2 bases at J, with 12 bases between. The CDR3 spans 14 residues. Germline V gene data show CDR1 as PRHDT and CDR2 as FYEKMQ (reference sequence). CDR3 protein: CASSSSDIPYEQYF. The DNA of the CDR3 is TGTGCCAGCAGCTCATCGGACATTCCCTACGAGCAGTACTTC.

The CDR3 sequence: CASSHSGYHEQYF. CDR3 sequence (DNA): TGTGCCAGCAGCCATTCGGGTTACCACGAGCAGTACTTC. The gene calls are TRBV3-1 (or the pseudogene TRBV3-2) and TRBJ2-7; D gene ambiguous. Looked up from germline, CDR1 is LGHDT and CDR2 is YNNKEL (reference sequence). Trimming stripped 3 bases from V and 5 bases from J, with 11 bases between. This CDR3 is 13 amino acids long.

This clone was seen once. The chain recombines TRBV28 with TRBJ1-2; TRBD1 aligns across 7 bases. The CDR3 is 18 residues long. CDR1 is MDHEN, CDR2 SYDVKM, per germline. Trimming cost V 11 bases and J 1 base; bases outside gene matches: 22. The CDR3 region has the DNA TGTGCCGCGGGGACAGTAGGGGTGGACCCAGGGGGTAACTATGGCTACACCTTC. Residues: CAAGTVGVDPGGNYGYTF.

The chain joins TRBV9 to TRBJ2-1; tentative D call: TRBD2 (5 bases). Germline V CDR1 and CDR2: SGDLS, YYNGEE. The CDR3 totals 14 residues. V was clipped by 7 bases and J by 3 bases, with 14 bases between them. The CDR3 DNA reads as TGTGCCAGCGCCACGGTGGGGAGCTACAATGAGCAGTTCTTC. It codes for CASATVGSYNEQFF.

V gene TRBV6-2 or TRBV6-3 combines with J gene TRBJ1-5, with a tentative D call TRBD1 (6 bases). V was cut by 2 bases and J by 14 bases, with 10 bases left in between. Germline-derived CDR1 and CDR2 are MNHEY and SVGEGT. This CDR3 spans 11 amino acids. The CDR3, as DNA: TGTGCCAGCAGTTACGGGCAGGGGAAGCATTTT. Translation gives CASSYGQGKHF.

The V gene is TRBV5-4, the J gene TRBJ2-2; 10 bases match TRBD2. The germline CDR1 and CDR2 sequences are SGHNT and YYREEE (reference sequence). This CDR3 comprises 15 residues. V gave up 5 bases and J gave up 5 bases; unmatched junction bases: 6. Here the CDR3 DNA reads TGTGCCAGCAGTTTGCCGGGACTAGCGACCGGGGAGCTGTTTTTT. Translating it yields CASSLPGLATGELFF.

CDR3 coding DNA: TGTGCCAGCAGCTTAGTCTCCGGGACAGGGTATAGAGATACGCAGTATTTT. Translated, it gives CASSLVSGTGYRDTQYF. This chain joins TRBV13 and TRBJ2-3; TRBD1 aligns across 9 bases. V lost 1 base, J lost 5 bases, and 10 bases stayed unmatched. Germline V lookup: CDR1 PRHDT, CDR2 FYEKMQ (reference sequence). The CDR3 is 17 residues long.

The J gene is TRBJ1-1, the V gene TRBV9; TRBD1 might be the D (6 bases). CDR3 length: 14 amino acids. Germline-derived CDR1 and CDR2 are SGDLS and YYNGEE. V lost 3 bases to trimming and J lost 3 bases, with 12 bases between them. CDR3: CASSAGDSYTEAFF. For the CDR3, the DNA is TGTGCCAGCAGCGCAGGGGATTCGTACACTGAAGCTTTCTTT.